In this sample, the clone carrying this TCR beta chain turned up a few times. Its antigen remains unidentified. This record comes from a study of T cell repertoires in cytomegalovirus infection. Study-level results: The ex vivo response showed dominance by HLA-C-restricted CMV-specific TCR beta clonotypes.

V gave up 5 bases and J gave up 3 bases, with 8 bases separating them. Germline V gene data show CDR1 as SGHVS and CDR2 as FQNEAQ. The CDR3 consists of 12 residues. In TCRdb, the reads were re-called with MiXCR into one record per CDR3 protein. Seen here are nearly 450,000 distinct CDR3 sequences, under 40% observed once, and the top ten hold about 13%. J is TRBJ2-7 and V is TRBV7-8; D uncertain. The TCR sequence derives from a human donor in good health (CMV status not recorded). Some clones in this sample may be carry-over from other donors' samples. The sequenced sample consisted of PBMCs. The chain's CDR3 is CASSQPGYEQYF. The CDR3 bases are TGTGCCAGCAGCCAACCAGGCTACGAGCAGTACTTC.